A single sample is the source of the 6 T cell receptor beta chains below, sequenced in a study of T cell responses to AZD1222 COVID-19 vaccine. Assay: immunoSEQ multiplex PCR; the TCRdb copy retains only in-frame clones and omits some. The repertoire consists of about 100,000 clones, with about 90% occurring once and the leading ten covering 16%. Sequenced here: peripheral blood, sampled on day 0 of AZD1222 vaccination. The receptors originated from an adult in good health.

The chain is built from TRBV28 and TRBJ2-4; 10 nucleotides align to TRBD2. J lost 9 bases, V lost 5 bases, and 7 bases had no gene match. The CDR3 length is 14 residues. The germline V gene encodes CDR1 MDHEN and CDR2 SYDVKM. CDR3 in amino acids: CASSRGTSVGIQYF. DNA of the CDR3: TGTGCCAGCAGTAGGGGGACTAGCGTTGGCATTCAGTACTTC.

The chain couples TRBV5-1 to TRBJ2-7; TRBD2 might be the D (6 bases). The CDR3 contains 14 residues. Germline CDR1 SGHRS, CDR2 YFSETQ. Trimming took 5 bases from V and 3 from J, leaving 15 bases between them. DNA for the CDR3: TGCGCCAGCAGGGCGGGGCCAGAAGACTACGAGCAGTACTTC. It encodes CASRAGPEDYEQYF.

The rearrangement links TRBV9 to TRBJ1-1; D unclear. Trimming took 0 bases from V and 8 from J, leaving 8 bases between them. Looked up from germline, CDR1 is SGDLS and CDR2 is YYNGEE. CDR3 length: 12 amino acids. The CDR3 region has the DNA TGTGCCAGCAGCGTAGTGGCGGCGGAAGCTTTCTTT. Its translation: CASSVVAAEAFF.

The chain has TRBV5-4 and TRBJ1-1, with D uncertain. V lost 0 bases, J lost 2 bases, and 8 bases lay in between. Germline lookup yields CDR1 SGHNT and CDR2 YYREEE (reference sequence). The length of the CDR3 is 14 residues. CDR3 sequence reads: CASSLAVGNTEAFF. The CDR3 bases are TGTGCCAGCAGCTTGGCCGTCGGAAACACTGAAGCTTTCTTT.

V and J are TRBV25-1 and TRBJ2-7, with 9 bases aligning to TRBD2. Trimming took 6 bases from V and 5 from J; bases not matched to a gene: 8. Germline assignment: CDR1 MGHDK and CDR2 SYGVNS. The CDR3 runs to 14 residues. The CDR3: CASRVAGVLDEQYF. CDR3 coding DNA: TGTGCCAGCAGAGTAGCGGGAGTTCTCGACGAGCAGTACTTC.

The V gene is TRBV19, the J gene TRBJ1-6; no definite D call. CDR3 length: 14 residues. Germline loops: CDR1 LNHDA, CDR2 SQIVND (reference sequence). The ends were cut back, 4 bases at V and 7 bases at J, with 11 bases in the middle. The CDR3: CASSTDASNSPLHF. The CDR3, as DNA: TGTGCCAGTAGTACTGACGCCAGCAATTCACCCCTCCACTTT.